The present entry profiles one TCR beta chain with its context. The antigen it recognizes is unknown. No base qualities exist here, and no much larger clone lies one base off it. This record belongs to a study of cytomegalovirus exposure and HLA in healthy donors (dated by TCRdb to about 2017). For the study in its entirety: The 500 to 800 repertoires of the first cohort and the roughly 120 validation repertoires were produced on the same platform, according to a later analysis. The study combined high-throughput TCR immunosequencing, statistical association of individual TCRs with disease status, and machine learning to predict cytomegalovirus infection status. The study aimed to test whether signatures of past pathogen exposure could be identified by cataloging public T cell receptors. In addition to the first cohort of several hundred subjects, a separate validation cohort of over 90 different subjects was used.

CDR1 and CDR2 were assigned from the germline V gene as MNHNS and SASEGT. V is pruned by 3 bases and J by 12 bases, leaving 5 bases of the junction without a gene match. The CDR3 has 12 amino acids, counting the end cysteine and phenylalanine. CDR3 DNA only is kept here, 36 bases in frame from base 1. The library was generated by the immunoSEQ multiplex PCR assay. On the authors' methods: To diagnose cytomegalovirus status from the catalog of TCR beta chain sequences, a statistical classification framework was built. TCRdb limited this immuneACCESS table to in-frame rearrangements with V and J called. A share of clones is missing; checked studies link under half to unresolved V genes, and the rest is unexplained. V, J and clone size derive from that table, while D and trimming were established from the DNA sequence. The sample contains roughly 100,000 clones, roughly 90% of them found a single time. Roughly 2% of the sample is taken by the ten largest.

The donors belonged to the validation cohort of about 110 subjects, which was separate from the roughly 670-subject first cohort. The paper's findings and limits, for the study overall: The authors suggested that the approach could potentially be generalized to other disease states and immunological phenotypes. In both the original and validation cohorts, the classifier was reported to diagnose cytomegalovirus status with high specificity and sensitivity. The study listed 164 TCR beta chains as associated with cytomegalovirus. In a later analysis, TCRs clustered in the first cohort were found to also tend to co-occur in the roughly 130 validation repertoires, with 90% to 95% of cluster scores above 0. While some public TCRs were present in many individuals, most TCR sequences turned up only very rarely across donors. A later analysis lacked HLA typing for the validation cohort, so it scored co-occurrence in that cohort across all 110 or so repertoires. In vitro tests confirmed that a few of the cytomegalovirus-associated TCR beta chains recognize cytomegalovirus antigens.

The chain uses TRBV6-1 and TRBJ1-5, with 7 junctional bases fitting TRBD1. The specimen sequenced was PBMCs. The receptor was isolated from a woman aged 18-29 years in good health and CMV-seropositive. The CDR3 protein is CASSDHRTGQHF. The DNA sequence reads TGTGCCAGCAGTGACCATAGGACAGGCCAGCATTTT.